The 11 T cell receptor beta chains in this list originate from one sample, sequenced in a study of blood T cell repertoires in COVID-19. The method was immunoSEQ multiplex PCR; TCRdb's version includes in-frame clones alone and lacks a portion of them. The table lists about 88,000 clones, roughly nine tenths of them singletons. The specimen was peripheral blood. The receptors were gathered from a man between 60 and 75 years old with acute or convalescent COVID-19.

The rearrangement uses TRBV11-3 and TRBJ2-3; the D gene is possibly TRBD2 (6 bases). CDR1 is SGHNT, CDR2 YENEEA, per germline. The CDR3 covers 16 residues. V dropped 0 bases and J dropped 3 bases, with 13 bases sitting between them. CDR3 sequence: CASSLDGGMGTDTQYF. The CDR3 DNA is TGTGCCAGCAGCTTAGATGGCGGGATGGGGACAGATACGCAGTATTTT.

The chain employs TRBV29-1 and TRBJ1-1; 12 bases are shared with TRBD1. Germline V gives CDR1 SQVTM, CDR2 ANQGSEA. With 6 bases clipped from V and 1 base from J, the junction kept 6 bases outside the gene matches. This CDR3 comprises 15 residues. DNA of the CDR3: TGCAGCGTCACCGGGACAGGGGGCAAGAACACTGAAGCTTTCTTT. Translation: CSVTGTGGKNTEAFF.

The rearrangement uses TRBV5-1 and TRBJ2-1; no reliable D call. V was pared by 5 bases and J by 4 bases, with 10 bases between. CDR1 is SGHRS and CDR2 is YFSETQ in the germline V gene. CDR3 length equals 13 residues. The DNA for the CDR3 is TGCGCCAGCAGTCCTCCCCTATACAATGAGCAGTTCTTC. Residues: CASSPPLYNEQFF.

The rearrangement joins TRBV7-9 to TRBJ2-3; D is possibly TRBD1 (5 bases). The CDR3 length is 16 residues. The V gene lost 5 bases and the J gene lost 0 bases, with 15 bases spanning the gap. Per the germline V gene, CDR1 is SEHNR and CDR2 is FQNEAQ (reference sequence). CDR3 bases: TGTGCCAGCAGCCCAGGGTCCGGCATTAGCACAGATACGCAGTATTTT. Amino acid sequence: CASSPGSGISTDTQYF. Complete variable domain (other parts from reference TRBV7-9 and TRBJ2-3): DTGVSQNPRHKITKRGQNVTFRCDPISEHNRLYWYRQTLGQGPEFLTYFQNEAQLEKSRLLSDRFSAERPKGSFSTLEIQRTEQGDSAMYLCASSPGSGISTDTQYFGPGTRLTVL.

V and J are TRBV4-3 and TRBJ2-1; TRBD2 matches 13 bases. The CDR3 covers 17 residues. CDR1 and CDR2 from the germline V gene are LGHNA and YSLEER. V gave up 1 base and J gave up 7 bases; unmatched junction bases: 7. The CDR3 region is CASSQAGLAGEINEQFF. Written as DNA, the CDR3 is TGCGCCAGCAGCCAAGCCGGACTAGCGGGAGAAATTAATGAGCAGTTCTTC.

The rearrangement joins TRBV6-6 to TRBJ2-1; D unresolved. CDR1 MNHNY and CDR2 SVGAGI come from the germline V gene (reference sequence). The V gene lost 9 bases and the J gene lost 3 bases, with 9 bases spanning the gap. This CDR3 is built from 12 residues. The CDR3 DNA sequence: TGTGCCAGGAGAGTTCACTACAATGAGCAGTTCTTC. It yields the protein CARRVHYNEQFF.

The chain has TRBV27 and TRBJ2-5, with 8 positions matching TRBD1. V lost 6 bases and J lost 5; bases outside the gene matches: 14. The V gene's germline CDR1 is MNHEY and CDR2 SMNVEV (reference sequence). The CDR3 spans 16 residues. Written as DNA, the CDR3 is TGTGCCAGCAGCAGGATTGGAACAGGGGGTTGGGAGACCCAGTACTTC. This translates into CASSRIGTGGWETQYF.

V gene TRBV11-3 combines with J gene TRBJ1-2; a weak D match, TRBD1 (5 bases). The CDR3 is 13 amino acids. V was clipped by 4 bases and J by 5 bases, with 11 bases between them. In germline, CDR1 is SGHNT, CDR2 YENEEA. CDR3 nucleotides: TGTGCCAGCAGCTCGATGGGGGGGTATGGCTACACCTTC. Its translation: CASSSMGGYGYTF.

V is TRBV19 and J is TRBJ1-5; possible D gene TRBD1, 6 bases. The V end was cut by 0 bases, the J end by 6 bases, with 18 bases between. The CDR3 has 17 amino acids. CDR1 LNHDA and CDR2 SQIVND come from the germline V gene (reference sequence). The CDR3 sequence is CASSIEGAGASVQPQHF. The DNA for the CDR3 is TGTGCCAGTAGTATAGAGGGCGCAGGGGCGAGTGTTCAGCCCCAGCATTTT.

As regards this clone: The germline gene is not matched at one end of the junction; a read error may be the cause. Different DNA sequences within this sample yield the same CDR3. The chain carries TRBV2 and TRBJ1-2; tentative D call: TRBD1 (6 bases). Germline loops: CDR1 SNHLY, CDR2 FYNNEI. The CDR3 length is 13 residues. The chain's CDR3 is CASSEGGGYGYTF. The DNA of the CDR3 is TGTGCCAGCAGCGAAGGGGGGGGCTATGGCTACACCTTC.

The rearrangement links TRBV3-1 (or the pseudogene TRBV3-2) to TRBJ2-3; 9 positions match TRBD2. This CDR3 has 16 amino acids. The germline gives CDR1 LGHDT, CDR2 YNNKEL (reference sequence). V was pared by 0 bases and J by 6 bases, with 7 bases of the junction left unmatched. This chain's CDR3 is CASSQDRASGADTQYF. CDR3 sequence (DNA): TGTGCCAGCAGCCAAGATCGGGCTAGCGGGGCGGATACGCAGTATTTT.